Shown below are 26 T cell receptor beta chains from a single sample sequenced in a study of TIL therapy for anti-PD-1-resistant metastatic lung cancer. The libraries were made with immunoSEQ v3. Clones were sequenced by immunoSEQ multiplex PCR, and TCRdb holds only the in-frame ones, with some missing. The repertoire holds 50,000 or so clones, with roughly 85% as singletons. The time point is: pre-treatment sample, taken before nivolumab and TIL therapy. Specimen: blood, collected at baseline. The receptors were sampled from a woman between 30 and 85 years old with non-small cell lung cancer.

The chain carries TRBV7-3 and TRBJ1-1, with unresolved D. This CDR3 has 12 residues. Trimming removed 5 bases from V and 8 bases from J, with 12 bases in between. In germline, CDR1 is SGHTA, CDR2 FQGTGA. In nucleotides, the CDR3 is TGTGCCAGCAGCGAAATGACGGGCGAAGCTTTCTTT. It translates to CASSEMTGEAFF.

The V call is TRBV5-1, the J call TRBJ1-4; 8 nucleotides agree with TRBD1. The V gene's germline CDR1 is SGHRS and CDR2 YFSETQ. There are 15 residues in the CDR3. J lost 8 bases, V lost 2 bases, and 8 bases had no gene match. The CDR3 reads CASSLAQGQGEKLFF. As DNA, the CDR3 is TGCGCCAGCAGCTTAGCCCAAGGACAGGGAGAAAAACTGTTTTTT.

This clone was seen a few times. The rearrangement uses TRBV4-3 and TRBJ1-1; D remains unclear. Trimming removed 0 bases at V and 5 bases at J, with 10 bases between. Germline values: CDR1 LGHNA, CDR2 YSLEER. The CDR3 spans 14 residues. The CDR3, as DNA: TGCGCCAGCAGCCAAGATAGCGCTGGAACTGAAGCTTTCTTT. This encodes CASSQDSAGTEAFF.

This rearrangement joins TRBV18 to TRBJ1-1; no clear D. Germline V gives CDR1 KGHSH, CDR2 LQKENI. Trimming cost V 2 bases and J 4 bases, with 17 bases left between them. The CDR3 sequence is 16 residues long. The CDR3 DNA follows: TGTGCCAGCTCACCAATTAATCAGGTGGAGGGCACTGAAGCTTTCTTT. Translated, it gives CASSPINQVEGTEAFF. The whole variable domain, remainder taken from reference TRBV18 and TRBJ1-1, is NAGVMQNPRHLVRRRGQEARLRCSPMKGHSHVYWYRQLPEEGLKFMVYLQKENIIDESGMPKERFSAEFPKEGPSILRIQQVVRGDSAAYFCASSPINQVEGTEAFFGQGTRLTVV.

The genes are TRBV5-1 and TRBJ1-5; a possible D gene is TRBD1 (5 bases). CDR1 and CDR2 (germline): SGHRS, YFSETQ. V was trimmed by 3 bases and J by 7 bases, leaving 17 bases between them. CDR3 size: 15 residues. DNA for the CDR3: TGCGCCAGCAGCTCCGCGGGACTTTTAGGGCAGCCCCAGCATTTT. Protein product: CASSSAGLLGQPQHF. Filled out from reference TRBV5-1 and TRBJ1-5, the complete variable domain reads KAGVTQTPRYLIKTRGQQVTLSCSPISGHRSVSWYQQTPGQGLQFLFEYFSETQRNKGNFPGRFSGRQFSNSRSEMNVSTLELGDSALYLCASSSAGLLGQPQHFGDGTRLSIL.

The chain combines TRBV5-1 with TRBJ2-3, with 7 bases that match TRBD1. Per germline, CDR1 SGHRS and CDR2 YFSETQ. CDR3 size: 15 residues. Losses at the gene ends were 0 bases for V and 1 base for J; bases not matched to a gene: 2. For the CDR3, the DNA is TGCGCCAGCAGCTTGGAAACAGGGGGCACAGATACGCAGTATTTT. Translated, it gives CASSLETGGTDTQYF.

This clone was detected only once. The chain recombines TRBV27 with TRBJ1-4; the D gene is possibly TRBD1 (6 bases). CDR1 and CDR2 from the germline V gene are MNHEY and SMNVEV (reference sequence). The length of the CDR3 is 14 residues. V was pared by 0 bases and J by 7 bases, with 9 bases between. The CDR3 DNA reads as TGTGCCAGCAGTTTATCCTACAGGGTTGAAAAACTGTTTTTT. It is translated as CASSLSYRVEKLFF. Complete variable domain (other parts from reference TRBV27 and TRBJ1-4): EAQVTQNPRYLITVTGKKLTVTCSQNMNHEYMSWYRQDPGLGLRQIYYSMNVEVTDKGDVPEGYKVSRKEKRNFPLILESPSPNQTSLYFCASSLSYRVEKLFFGSGTQLSVL.

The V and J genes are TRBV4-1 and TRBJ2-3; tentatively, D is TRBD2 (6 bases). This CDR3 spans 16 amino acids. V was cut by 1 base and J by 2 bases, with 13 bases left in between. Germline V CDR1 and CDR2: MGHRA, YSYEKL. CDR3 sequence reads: CASSQGVKRATDTQYF. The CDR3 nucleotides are TGCGCCAGCAGCCAAGGAGTTAAGCGGGCCACAGATACGCAGTATTTT.

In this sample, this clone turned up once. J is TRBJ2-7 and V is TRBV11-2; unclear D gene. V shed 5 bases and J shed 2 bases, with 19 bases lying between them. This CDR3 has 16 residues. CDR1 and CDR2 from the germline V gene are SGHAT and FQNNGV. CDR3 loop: CASSPPLGRLPYEQYF. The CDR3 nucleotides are TGTGCCAGCAGCCCCCCCCTAGGGCGGTTACCCTACGAGCAGTACTTC.

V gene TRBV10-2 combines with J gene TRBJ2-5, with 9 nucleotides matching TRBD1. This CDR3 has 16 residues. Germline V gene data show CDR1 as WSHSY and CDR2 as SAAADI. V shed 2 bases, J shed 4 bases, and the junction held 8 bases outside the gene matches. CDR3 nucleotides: TGCGCCAGCAGTGAGGTCGGGACAGGGAATCGAGAGACCCAGTACTTC. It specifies CASSEVGTGNRETQYF.

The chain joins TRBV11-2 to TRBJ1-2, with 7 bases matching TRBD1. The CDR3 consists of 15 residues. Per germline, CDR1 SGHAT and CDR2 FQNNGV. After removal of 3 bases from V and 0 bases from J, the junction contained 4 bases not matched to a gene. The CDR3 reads CASSLGRGPNYGYTF. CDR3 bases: TGTGCCAGCAGCTTGGGTAGGGGGCCTAACTATGGCTACACCTTC.

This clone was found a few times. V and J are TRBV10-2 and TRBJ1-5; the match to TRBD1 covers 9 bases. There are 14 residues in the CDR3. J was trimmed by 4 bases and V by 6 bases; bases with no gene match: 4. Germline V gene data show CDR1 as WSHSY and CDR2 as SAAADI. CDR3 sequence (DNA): TGCGCCAGCAGGGGACAGGGTCGGAATCAGCCCCAGCATTTT. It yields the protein CASRGQGRNQPQHF.

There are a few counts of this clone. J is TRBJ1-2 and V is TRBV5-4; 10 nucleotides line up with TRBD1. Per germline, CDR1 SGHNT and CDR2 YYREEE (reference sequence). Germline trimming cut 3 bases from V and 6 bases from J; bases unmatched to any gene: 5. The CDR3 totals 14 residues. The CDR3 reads CASSWPGQGHGYTF. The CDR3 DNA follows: TGTGCCAGCAGCTGGCCGGGACAGGGGCATGGCTACACCTTC.

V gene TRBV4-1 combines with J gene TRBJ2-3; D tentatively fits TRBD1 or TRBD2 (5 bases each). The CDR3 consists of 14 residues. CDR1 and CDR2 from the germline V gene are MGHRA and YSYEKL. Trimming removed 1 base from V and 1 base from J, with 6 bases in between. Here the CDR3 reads CASSQGDRTDTQYF. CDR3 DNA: TGCGCCAGCAGCCAAGGGGACCGCACAGATACGCAGTATTTT.

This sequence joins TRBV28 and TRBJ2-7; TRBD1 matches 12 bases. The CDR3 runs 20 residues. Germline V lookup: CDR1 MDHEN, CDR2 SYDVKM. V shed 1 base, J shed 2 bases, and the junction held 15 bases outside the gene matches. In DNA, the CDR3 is TGTGCCAGCAGTTTATTGGGGTCCACCGGGACAGGGGGCCTCGCCTACGAGCAGTACTTC. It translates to CASSLLGSTGTGGLAYEQYF.

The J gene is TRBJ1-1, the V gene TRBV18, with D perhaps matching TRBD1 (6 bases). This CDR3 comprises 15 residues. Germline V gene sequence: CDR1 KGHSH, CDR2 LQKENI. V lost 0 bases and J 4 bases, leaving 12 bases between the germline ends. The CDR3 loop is CASSPPVGAGTEAFF. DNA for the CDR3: TGTGCCAGCTCACCACCAGTGGGGGCCGGCACTGAAGCTTTCTTT.

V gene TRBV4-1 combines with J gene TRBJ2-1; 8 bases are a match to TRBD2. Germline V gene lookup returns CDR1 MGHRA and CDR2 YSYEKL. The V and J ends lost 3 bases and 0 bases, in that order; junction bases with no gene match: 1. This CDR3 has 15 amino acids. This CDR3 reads CASSHREGSYNEQFF. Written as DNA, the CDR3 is TGCGCCAGCAGCCACCGGGAGGGCTCCTACAATGAGCAGTTCTTC.

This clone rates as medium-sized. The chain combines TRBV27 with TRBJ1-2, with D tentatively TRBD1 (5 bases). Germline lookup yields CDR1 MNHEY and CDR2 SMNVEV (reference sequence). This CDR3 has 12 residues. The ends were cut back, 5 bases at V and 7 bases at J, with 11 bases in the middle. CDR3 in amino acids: CASSTERGGYTF. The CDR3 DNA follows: TGTGCCAGCAGTACGGAAAGGGGTGGCTACACCTTC.

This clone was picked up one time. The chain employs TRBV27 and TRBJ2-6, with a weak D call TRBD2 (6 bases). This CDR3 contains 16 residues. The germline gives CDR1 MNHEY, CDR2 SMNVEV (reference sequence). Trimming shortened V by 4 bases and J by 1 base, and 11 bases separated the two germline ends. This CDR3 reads CASSWTGTSGANVLTF. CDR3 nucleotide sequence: TGTGCCAGCAGTTGGACGGGGACTTCTGGGGCCAACGTCCTGACTTTC.

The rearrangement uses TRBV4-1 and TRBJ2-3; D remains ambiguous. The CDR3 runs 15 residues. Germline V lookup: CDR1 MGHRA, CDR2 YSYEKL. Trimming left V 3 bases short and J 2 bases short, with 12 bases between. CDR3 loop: CASSQSSKPTDTQYF. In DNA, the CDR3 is TGCGCCAGCAGCCAGAGCTCTAAACCCACAGATACGCAGTATTTT.

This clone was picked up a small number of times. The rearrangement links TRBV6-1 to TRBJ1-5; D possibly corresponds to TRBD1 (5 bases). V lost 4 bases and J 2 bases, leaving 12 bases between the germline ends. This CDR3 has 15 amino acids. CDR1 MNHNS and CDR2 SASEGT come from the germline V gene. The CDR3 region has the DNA TGTGCCAGCAGTGGACAGTCGGGTGGCAATCAGCCCCAGCATTTT. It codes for CASSGQSGGNQPQHF.

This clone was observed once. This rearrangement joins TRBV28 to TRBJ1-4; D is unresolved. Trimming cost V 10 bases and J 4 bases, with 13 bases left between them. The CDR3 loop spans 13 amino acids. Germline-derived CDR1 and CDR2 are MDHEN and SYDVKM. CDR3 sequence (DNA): TGTGCCACCAGAGACGGAAATAATGAAAAACTGTTTTTT. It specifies CATRDGNNEKLFF.

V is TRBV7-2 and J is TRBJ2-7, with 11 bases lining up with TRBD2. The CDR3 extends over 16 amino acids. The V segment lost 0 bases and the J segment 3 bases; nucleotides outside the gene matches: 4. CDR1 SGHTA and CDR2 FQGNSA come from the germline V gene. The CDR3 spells CASSLAGTSGYYEQYF. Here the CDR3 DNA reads TGTGCCAGCAGCTTAGCCGGGACTAGCGGCTACTACGAGCAGTACTTC.

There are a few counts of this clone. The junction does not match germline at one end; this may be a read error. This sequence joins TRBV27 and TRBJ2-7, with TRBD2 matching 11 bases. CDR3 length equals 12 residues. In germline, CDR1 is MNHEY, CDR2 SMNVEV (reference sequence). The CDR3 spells CASSNSPGLAVF. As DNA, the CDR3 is TGTGCCAGCAGTAATTCACCGGGACTAGCGGTCTTC.

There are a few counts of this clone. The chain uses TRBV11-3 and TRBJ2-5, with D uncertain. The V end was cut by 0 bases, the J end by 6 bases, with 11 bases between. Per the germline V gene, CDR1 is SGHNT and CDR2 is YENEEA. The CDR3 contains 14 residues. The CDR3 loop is CASSLDSTAQTQYF. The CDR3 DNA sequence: TGTGCCAGCAGCTTAGATTCTACCGCCCAGACCCAGTACTTC.

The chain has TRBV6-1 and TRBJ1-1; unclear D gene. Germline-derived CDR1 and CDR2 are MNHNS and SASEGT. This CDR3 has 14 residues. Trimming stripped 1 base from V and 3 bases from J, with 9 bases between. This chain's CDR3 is CASSEGRRDTEAFF. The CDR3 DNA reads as TGTGCCAGCAGTGAAGGTAGGCGAGACACTGAAGCTTTCTTT.